These 28 T cell receptor beta chains originate from one sample sequenced in a study of T cell repertoires in cytomegalovirus infection (dated by TCRdb to about 2019). The sequencing machine was an Illumina HiSeq 1500. TCRdb redid the processing of the public reads, applying fastp at Q25 and MiXCR, and retained in-frame beta chains. Under each unique CDR3 protein, matching rows form one entry showing the most common genes and DNA. Present in this sample are about 150,000 distinct CDR3 sequences, 17% of which were seen just once. Around 20% of the sample is taken by the ten largest. The sample comprised CD8+ T cells from PBMCs. All receptors come from a human donor in good health (CMV status not recorded). Some clones in this sample may be carry-over from other donors' samples.

This clonotype has a handful of counts. The CDR3 sequence is CSVGVGGELFF. CDR3 nucleotides: TGCAGCGTTGGGGTCGGCGGGGAGCTGTTTTTT. V and J are TRBV29-1 and TRBJ2-2; no reliable D call. There are 11 residues in the CDR3. Trimming removed 4 bases at V and 7 bases at J, with 7 bases between. In germline, CDR1 is SQVTM, CDR2 ANQGSEA.

This clonotype was seen many times. The chain uses TRBV20-1 and TRBJ2-7; 10 nucleotides line up with TRBD2. CDR1 is DFQATT, CDR2 SNEGSKA, per germline (reference sequence). The CDR3 consists of 15 residues. V was clipped by 0 bases and J by 3 bases; unmatched bases: 5. CDR3: CSARDGGLAFYEQYF. The CDR3, as DNA: TGCAGTGCTAGAGATGGGGGACTAGCGTTCTACGAGCAGTACTTC.

This clonotype was counted a few times. CDR3 sequence: CASSLRTGTGSWGYTF. DNA of the CDR3: TGTGCCAGCAGCCTAAGGACTGGGACAGGTTCGTGGGGCTACACCTTC. V usage is TRBV7-2 and J usage is TRBJ1-2, with 8 positions matching TRBD1. CDR3 size: 16 residues. With 5 bases clipped from V and 8 bases from J, the junction kept 16 bases outside the gene matches. The germline V gene encodes CDR1 SGHTA and CDR2 FQGNSA.

This clonotype was detected only a few times. The chain combines TRBV20-1 with TRBJ2-7; possibly TRBD2 for D (5 bases). The CDR3 runs to 13 residues. Per germline, CDR1 DFQATT and CDR2 SNEGSKA (reference sequence). Trimming removed 6 bases from V and 4 bases from J, with 16 bases in between. This CDR3 is CSASGGFDYEQYF. CDR3 sequence (DNA): TGCAGTGCCAGTGGAGGTTTCGATTACGAGCAGTACTTC.

The sample holds a few counts of this clonotype. The rearrangement links TRBV6-1 to TRBJ2-1; D is undetermined. The CDR3 totals 14 residues. Trimming shortened V by 2 bases and J by 7 bases, and 12 bases separated the two germline ends. Germline V gene sequence: CDR1 MNHNS, CDR2 SASEGT. The CDR3 region is CASSENPLGNEQFF. CDR3 in DNA: TGTGCCAGCAGTGAAAATCCCCTCGGGAATGAGCAGTTCTTC.

This clonotype was observed a handful of times. The chain joins TRBV7-8 to TRBJ2-3, with TRBD1 matching over 9 bases. Germline CDR1 and CDR2: SGHVS and FQNEAQ. The J segment lost 0 bases and the V segment lost 5 bases, leaving 6 bases of the junction unmatched. The CDR3 length is 16 residues. In nucleotides, the CDR3 is TGTGCCAGCAGCCCCTGGACAGGGGTTAGCACAGATACGCAGTATTTT. As protein: CASSPWTGVSTDTQYF.

V and J are TRBV6-2 or TRBV6-3 and TRBJ1-6, with TRBD1 identical over 10 bases. Germline CDR1 and CDR2: MNHEY and SVGEGT. The CDR3 spans 15 residues. The V gene end was trimmed by 2 bases and the J gene end by 10 bases; junction bases not matched to a gene: 5. DNA for the CDR3: TGTGCCAGCAGTTACCGGGACAGGGGAGAGTCACCCCTCCACTTT. Residues: CASSYRDRGESPLHF.

The CDR3 loop reads CASSVFLWNEQFF. The CDR3 DNA reads TGTGCCAGTAGTGTCTTCCTGTGGAATGAGCAGTTCTTC. The chain links TRBV19 to TRBJ2-1; D uncertain. Germline V gene data show CDR1 as LNHDA and CDR2 as SQIVND (reference sequence). V lost 5 bases to trimming and J lost 7 bases, with 12 bases between them. The CDR3 covers 13 residues.

This clonotype was counted a few times. The chain couples TRBV6-2 or TRBV6-3 to TRBJ2-5; TRBD1 aligns across 9 bases. CDR3 length equals 15 residues. CDR1 and CDR2 (germline): MNHEY, SVGEGT. V shed 5 bases and J 5 bases; nucleotides not matched to a gene: 9. CDR3 DNA: TGTGCCAGCAGTACGTGGGACAGGGAAGGGGAGACCCAGTACTTC. As protein: CASSTWDREGETQYF.

V and J are TRBV20-1 and TRBJ2-1; 8 positions match TRBD2. This CDR3 is built from 16 residues. V shed 0 bases, J shed 4 bases, and the junction held 8 bases outside the gene matches. The germline CDR1 and CDR2 sequences are DFQATT and SNEGSKA (reference sequence). CDR3 sequence (DNA): TGCAGTGCTAGAGATATCGGACTAGCAGCTTACAATGAGCAGTTCTTC. The encoded protein is CSARDIGLAAYNEQFF.

There are a few counts of this clonotype. This chain links TRBV13 with TRBJ1-5, with D hard to call. With 5 bases removed from V and 7 bases from J, the gap between germline ends came to 9 bases. Germline CDR1 reads PRHDT; CDR2 reads FYEKMQ (reference sequence). The CDR3 totals 12 residues. CDR3 in DNA: TGTGCCAGCAGCCGCCGCCGGCAGCCCCAGCATTTT. It yields the protein CASSRRRQPQHF.

This clonotype was seen a handful of times. This sequence joins TRBV12-3 or TRBV12-4 and TRBJ1-5; unclear D gene. This CDR3 is 17 amino acids long. V lost 1 base and J lost 2, with 15 bases in between. CDR3 residues: CASSLGHPYQGNQPQHF. CDR3 DNA: TGTGCCAGCAGTTTAGGACACCCTTATCAGGGCAATCAGCCCCAGCATTTT.

The sample holds a few counts of this clonotype. The chain is built from TRBV7-2 and TRBJ1-1; no clear D. Per germline, CDR1 SGHTA and CDR2 FQGNSA. Trimming took off 1 base at V and 2 bases at J, with 8 bases between the two ends. There are 14 residues in the CDR3. The CDR3 DNA follows: TGTGCCAGCAGCTTAGTCGGTTTAAACACTGAAGCTTTCTTT. This codes for CASSLVGLNTEAFF.

This rearrangement joins TRBV7-9 to TRBJ2-7; no reliable D call. With 6 bases removed from V and 0 bases from J, the gap between germline ends came to 18 bases. In germline, CDR1 is SEHNR, CDR2 FQNEAQ (reference sequence). The CDR3 spans 16 residues. The CDR3 bases are TGTGCCAGCAGGAGATTCCCCCAGGAAAGCTCCTACGAGCAGTACTTC. This gives the protein CASRRFPQESSYEQYF.

The chain is built from TRBV5-4 and TRBJ1-5; D is perhaps TRBD1 (5 bases). Germline V lookup: CDR1 SGHNT, CDR2 YYREEE (reference sequence). CDR3 length: 17 amino acids. The V and J ends lost 4 bases and 0 bases respectively, with 17 bases between them. CDR3 DNA sequence: TGTGCCAGCAGCCGGACCCCGGGGGATTATAGCAATCAGCCCCAGCATTTT. Translation gives CASSRTPGDYSNQPQHF.

This clonotype was observed a few times. The chain couples TRBV28 to TRBJ2-7; TRBD1 aligns across 8 bases. Looked up from germline, CDR1 is MDHEN and CDR2 is SYDVKM. J was trimmed by 0 bases and V by 2 bases; bases with no gene match: 9. CDR3 length: 17 residues. The CDR3 region has the DNA TGTGCCAGCAGTTTAGCCACGACAGGGGTACGCTCCTACGAGCAGTACTTC. It is translated as CASSLATTGVRSYEQYF.

There are a few counts of this clonotype. J is TRBJ2-5 and V is TRBV7-9; 7 bases map to TRBD1. Germline values: CDR1 SEHNR, CDR2 FQNEAQ (reference sequence). The CDR3 extends over 14 amino acids. Trimming removed 0 bases from V and 3 bases from J; junction bases left unmatched: 1. The CDR3, as DNA: TGTGCCAGCAGCTTAGCCGGGACAGAAGAGACCCAGTACTTC. The encoded protein is CASSLAGTEETQYF.

This clonotype occurred a few times. CDR3 in DNA: TGTGCCAGCAGCCCTAAGGATCCGGGGATTACCGAGCAGTACTTC. Protein: CASSPKDPGITEQYF. J is TRBJ2-7 and V is TRBV7-9, with D perhaps TRBD2 (5 bases). Per germline, CDR1 SEHNR and CDR2 FQNEAQ (reference sequence). The CDR3 totals 15 residues. Trimming removed 5 bases at V and 6 bases at J, with 20 bases between.

The chain links TRBV20-1 to TRBJ1-1, with 9 bases identical to TRBD1. CDR1 DFQATT and CDR2 SNEGSKA come from the germline V gene (reference sequence). This CDR3 region has 14 residues. Trimming at V came to 0 bases and at J to 5 bases, leaving 4 bases not matched to a gene. The CDR3 region is CSARDLDRGTEAFF. The CDR3 bases are TGCAGTGCTAGAGATTTAGACAGGGGGACTGAAGCTTTCTTT.

In its sample, this clonotype was seen many times. The rearrangement joins TRBV11-2 to TRBJ1-2; no firm D call. The germline V gene has CDR1 SGHAT and CDR2 FQNNGV. Trimming removed 1 base from V and 8 bases from J, with 14 bases in between. The CDR3 sequence is 14 residues long. The CDR3 sequence: CASSLVAGERGYTF. In DNA form, the CDR3 reads TGTGCCAGCAGCTTAGTTGCCGGGGAAAGAGGCTACACCTTC.

This clonotype was seen only a few times. The J gene is TRBJ2-1, the V gene TRBV7-2, with D possibly being TRBD2 (5 bases). Trimming removed 6 bases from V and 0 bases from J, with 9 bases in between. The CDR3 runs 14 residues. The germline V gene has CDR1 SGHTA and CDR2 FQGNSA. CDR3 region: CASSRAGSYNEQFF. The CDR3 bases are TGTGCCAGCAGTCGGGCGGGCTCCTACAATGAGCAGTTCTTC.

The chain combines TRBV28 with TRBJ1-1; D ambiguous. CDR3 length: 15 amino acids. Germline V lookup: CDR1 MDHEN, CDR2 SYDVKM. Trimming pared 4 bases from V and 2 bases from J, leaving 14 bases between. The CDR3 DNA follows: TGTGCCAGCAGTTCTTATCGCGGTAGTAACACTGAAGCTTTCTTT. Translating gives CASSSYRGSNTEAFF.

The CDR3 sequence is CSARIRTSARSYEQYF. For the CDR3, the DNA is TGCAGTGCTAGGATACGGACTAGCGCCCGCTCCTACGAGCAGTACTTC. The chain joins TRBV20-1 to TRBJ2-7; 9 bases line up with TRBD2. Per germline, CDR1 DFQATT and CDR2 SNEGSKA (reference sequence). There are 16 residues in the CDR3. The J segment lost 0 bases and the V segment lost 3 bases, leaving 9 bases of the junction unmatched.

V gene TRBV28 combines with J gene TRBJ2-7, with 7 bases fitting TRBD1. CDR3 length: 16 amino acids. J was trimmed by 2 bases and V by 4 bases; bases with no gene match: 11. Germline CDR1 is MDHEN and CDR2 is SYDVKM. The CDR3 coding sequence is TGTGCCAGCAGTTCCCCGAGGGGGCTTCGGGCCTACGAGCAGTACTTC. Amino acid sequence: CASSSPRGLRAYEQYF.

This clonotype was seen more than once but under ten times. The V gene is TRBV4-1, the J gene TRBJ2-5; D is unclear. The germline gives CDR1 MGHRA, CDR2 YSYEKL. Trimming pared 3 bases from V and 5 bases from J, leaving 16 bases between. The CDR3 length is 15 residues. Written as DNA, the CDR3 is TGCGCCAGCAGCCAGAGCCGTTCCCAAAGGGAGACCCAGTACTTC. Its protein product is CASSQSRSQRETQYF.

The gene calls are TRBV6-1 and TRBJ1-2, with TRBD1 as a possible D gene (5 bases). The CDR3 has 12 amino acids. The V end was cut by 4 bases, the J end by 4 bases, with 7 bases between. Germline V gene lookup returns CDR1 MNHNS and CDR2 SASEGT. CDR3 coding DNA: TGTGCCAGCAGTGGACAGATCTATGGCTACACCTTC. Amino acids: CASSGQIYGYTF.

This chain joins TRBV6-2 or TRBV6-3 and TRBJ2-3; TRBD2 matches 9 bases. This CDR3 comprises 14 residues. V gave up 7 bases and J gave up 4 bases; unmatched junction bases: 6. Germline CDR1 reads MNHEY; CDR2 reads SVGEGT. The CDR3 DNA follows: TGTGCCAGCAATGCGGGAGGGCCGGCAGATACGCAGTATTTT. Residues: CASNAGGPADTQYF.

A few counts support this clonotype. This chain links TRBV20-1 with TRBJ2-7; weak D call: TRBD1 (5 bases). CDR1 is DFQATT and CDR2 is SNEGSKA in the germline V gene (reference sequence). This CDR3 region has 14 residues. V was shortened by 0 bases and J by 0 bases, with 9 bases between the two germline ends. CDR3 coding DNA: TGCAGTGCTAGAGATCGGCAGGGCTCCTACGAGCAGTACTTC. Translated, it gives CSARDRQGSYEQYF.